A selection of T cell receptor beta chains follows, all from one sample in a study of T cells after yellow fever vaccination. TCRdb ran MiXCR on the 5' RACE reads and lists one entry per CDR3 protein. The sample contains 240,000 or so distinct CDR3 sequences, about 7% of which appear only once. This material consisted of CD4+ T cells sorted from PBMCs, taken 15 days after the yellow fever booster vaccination. These receptors were collected from a man aged 30-40 years who received the YFV17D yellow fever vaccine. Each CDR3 is given with its conserved first and last residue. D genes are given only for firm matches. Rows give clone size only sometimes, using once, few, many, or a class for an expanded clone.

cdr3_aa cdr3_nt v_call d_call j_call clone_size
CASSFGTGGRSGELFF TGTGCCAGCAGCTTCGGGACAGGGGGGAGGTCCGGGGAGCTGTTTTTT TRBV5-5 TRBD1 TRBJ2-2 few
CSVSPSYSPSTDTQYF TGCAGCGTTTCCCCCTCGTACAGTCCTAGCACAGATACGCAGTATTTT TRBV29-1 NA TRBJ2-3 NA
CASSLSRGRAGNEQYF TGTGCCAGCAGCTTATCCCGCGGGAGGGCCGGCAACGAGCAGTACTTC TRBV7-9 TRBD2 TRBJ2-7 few
CASTKELATNTVELFF TGTGCCAGCACCAAAGAACTAGCGACGAACACCGTGGAGCTGTTTTTT TRBV7-9 TRBD2 TRBJ2-2 NA
CASSLQAPSPQPGGGGGLQDTQYF TGTGCCAGCAGCTTGCAAGCCCCATCACCCCAACCAGGGGGAGGGGGAGGGTTGCAAGATACGCAGTATTTT TRBV5-4 NA TRBJ2-3 few
CASSLGYRRDNYGYTF TGCGCCAGCAGCCTAGGCTATCGTCGGGACAACTATGGCTACACCTTC TRBV5-1 NA TRBJ1-2 few
CASSRDRAAIYGYTF TGTGCCAGCTCACGGGACAGGGCCGCGATCTATGGCTACACCTTC TRBV27 TRBD1 TRBJ1-2 few
CSARRDVGNYEQYF TGCAGTGCCAGGAGGGACGTCGGAAACTACGAGCAGTACTTC TRBV20-1 NA TRBJ2-7 few
CASRRDGTYEQYF TGTGCCAGCAGGCGGGACGGGACCTACGAGCAGTACTTC TRBV27 NA TRBJ2-7 many
CSAKLPVGSPLHF TGCAGTGCTAAGCTACCTGTGGGTTCACCCCTCCACTTT TRBV20-1 NA TRBJ1-6 NA
CASSRTSGASSYEQYF TGCGCCAGCAGCAGGACTAGCGGGGCCAGCTCCTACGAGCAGTACTTC TRBV5-1 TRBD2 TRBJ2-7 NA
CASSLGIQLAGFQETQYF TGCGCCAGCAGCCTTGGCATCCAGCTAGCGGGCTTCCAAGAGACCCAGTACTTC TRBV5-1 TRBD2 TRBJ2-5 few
CASSYDNEQFF TGTGCCAGCAGTTACGACAATGAGCAGTTCTTC TRBV6-2/TRBV6-3 NA TRBJ2-1 many
CSARDRLTTYNEQFF TGCAGTGCTAGAGATCGTCTTACAACTTACAATGAGCAGTTCTTC TRBV20-1 NA TRBJ2-1 many
CSAPDPKTGDTQYF TGCAGTGCCCCGGACCCCAAGACCGGAGATACGCAGTATTTT TRBV20-1 NA TRBJ2-3 many
CASSSMNNEQFF TGTGCCAGCAGCTCCATGAACAATGAGCAGTTCTTC TRBV21-1 NA TRBJ2-1 NA
CASSPGTSHRGYEQYF TGTGCCAGTAGTCCCGGGACGTCCCACCGAGGCTACGAGCAGTACTTC TRBV19 NA TRBJ2-7 NA
CASSVQFPGLEDYEQYF TGTGCCAGCAGCGTCCAATTTCCGGGACTAGAGGACTACGAGCAGTACTTC TRBV9 TRBD2 TRBJ2-7 few
CASSYMKGQVGYTF TGTGCCAGCAGTTACATGAAGGGACAGGTCGGCTACACCTTC TRBV6-2/TRBV6-3 TRBD1 TRBJ1-2 few
CSARDMTGVGNEQFF TGCAGTGCTAGAGATATGACGGGAGTTGGGAATGAGCAGTTCTTC TRBV20-1 NA TRBJ2-1 few
CASSAGGAEPYEQYF TGTGCCAGCAGCGCGGGGGGGGCGGAACCCTACGAGCAGTACTTC TRBV9 TRBD2 TRBJ2-7 few